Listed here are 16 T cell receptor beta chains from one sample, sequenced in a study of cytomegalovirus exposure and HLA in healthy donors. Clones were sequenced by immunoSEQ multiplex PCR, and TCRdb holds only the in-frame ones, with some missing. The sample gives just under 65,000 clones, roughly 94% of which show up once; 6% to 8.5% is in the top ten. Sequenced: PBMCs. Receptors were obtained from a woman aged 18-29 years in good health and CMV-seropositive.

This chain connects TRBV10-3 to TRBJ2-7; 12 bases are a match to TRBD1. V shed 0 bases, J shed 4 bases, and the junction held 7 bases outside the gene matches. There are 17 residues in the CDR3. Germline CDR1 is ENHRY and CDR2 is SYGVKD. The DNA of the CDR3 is TGTGCCATCAGTGAGTCGTTGGGACAGGGGGCTGTTTACGAGCAGTACTTC. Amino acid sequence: CAISESLGQGAVYEQYF.

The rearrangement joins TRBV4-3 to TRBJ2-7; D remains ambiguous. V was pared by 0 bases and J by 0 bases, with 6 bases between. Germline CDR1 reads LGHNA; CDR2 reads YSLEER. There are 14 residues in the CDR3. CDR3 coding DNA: TGCGCCAGCAGCCAAGACGCCAGCTCCTACGAGCAGTACTTC. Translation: CASSQDASSYEQYF.

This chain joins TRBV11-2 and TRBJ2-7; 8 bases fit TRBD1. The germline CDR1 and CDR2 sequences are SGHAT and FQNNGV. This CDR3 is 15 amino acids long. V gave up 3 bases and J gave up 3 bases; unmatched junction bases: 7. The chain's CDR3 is CASSFTRGQVYEQYF. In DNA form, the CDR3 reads TGTGCCAGCAGCTTCACCCGGGGACAGGTCTACGAGCAGTACTTC. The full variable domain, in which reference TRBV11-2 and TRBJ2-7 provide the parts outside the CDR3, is EAGVAQSPRYKIIEKRQSVAFWCNPISGHATLYWYQQILGQGPKLLIQFQNNGVVDDSQLPKDRFSAERLKGVDSTLKIQPAKLEDSAVYLCASSFTRGQVYEQYFGPGTRLTVT.

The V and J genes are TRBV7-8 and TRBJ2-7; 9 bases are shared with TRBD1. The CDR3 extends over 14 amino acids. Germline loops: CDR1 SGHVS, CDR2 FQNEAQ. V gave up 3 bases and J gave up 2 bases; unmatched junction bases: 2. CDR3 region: CASSFGTGTYEQYF. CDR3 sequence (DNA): TGTGCCAGCAGCTTCGGGACAGGGACCTACGAGCAGTACTTC.

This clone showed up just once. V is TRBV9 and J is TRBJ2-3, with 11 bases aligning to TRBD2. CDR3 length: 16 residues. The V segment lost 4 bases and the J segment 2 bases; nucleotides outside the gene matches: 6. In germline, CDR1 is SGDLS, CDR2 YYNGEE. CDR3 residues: CASSLWTSGPTDTQYF. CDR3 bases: TGTGCCAGCAGCCTTTGGACTAGCGGGCCCACAGATACGCAGTATTTT.

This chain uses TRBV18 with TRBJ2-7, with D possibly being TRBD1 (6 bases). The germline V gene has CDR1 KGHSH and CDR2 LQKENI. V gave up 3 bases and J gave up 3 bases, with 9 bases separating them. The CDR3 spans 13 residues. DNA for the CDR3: TGTGCCAGCTCACCCCGGGACAACTACGAGCAGTACTTC. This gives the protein CASSPRDNYEQYF.

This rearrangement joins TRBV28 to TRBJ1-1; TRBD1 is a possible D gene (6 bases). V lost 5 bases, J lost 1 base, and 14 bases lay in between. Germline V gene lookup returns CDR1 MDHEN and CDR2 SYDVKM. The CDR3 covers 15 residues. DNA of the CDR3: TGTGCCAGCAGTCGGGGGGGGCAGGGGAACACTGAAGCTTTCTTT. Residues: CASSRGGQGNTEAFF. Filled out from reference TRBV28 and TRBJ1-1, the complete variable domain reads DVKVTQSSRYLVKRTGEKVFLECVQDMDHENMFWYRQDPGLGLRLIYFSYDVKMKEKGDIPEGYSVSREKKERFSLILESASTNQTSMYLCASSRGGQGNTEAFFGQGTRLTVV.

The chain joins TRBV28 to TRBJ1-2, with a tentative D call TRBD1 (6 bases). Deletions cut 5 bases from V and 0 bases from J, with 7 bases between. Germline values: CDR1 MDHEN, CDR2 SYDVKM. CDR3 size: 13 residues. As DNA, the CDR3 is TGTGCCAGCAGTGGGACACCTAACTATGGCTACACCTTC. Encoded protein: CASSGTPNYGYTF.

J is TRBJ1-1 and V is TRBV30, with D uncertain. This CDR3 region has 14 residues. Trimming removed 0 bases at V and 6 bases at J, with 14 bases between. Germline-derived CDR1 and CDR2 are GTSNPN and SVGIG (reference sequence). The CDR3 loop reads CAWSVLPKGAEAFF. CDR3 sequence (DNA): TGTGCCTGGAGTGTACTCCCCAAGGGAGCTGAAGCTTTCTTT.

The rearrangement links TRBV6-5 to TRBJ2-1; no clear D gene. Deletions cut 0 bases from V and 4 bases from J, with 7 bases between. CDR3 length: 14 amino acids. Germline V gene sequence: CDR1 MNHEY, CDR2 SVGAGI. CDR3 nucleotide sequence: TGTGCCAGCAGTTACTCACTCTTATACAATGAGCAGTTCTTC. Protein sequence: CASSYSLLYNEQFF.

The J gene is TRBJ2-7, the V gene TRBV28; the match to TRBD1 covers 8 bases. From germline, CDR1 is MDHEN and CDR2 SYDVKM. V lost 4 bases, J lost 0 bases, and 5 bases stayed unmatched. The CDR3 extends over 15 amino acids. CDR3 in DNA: TGTGCCAGCAGTTGGGGACAGGCGAACTCCTACGAGCAGTACTTC. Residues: CASSWGQANSYEQYF. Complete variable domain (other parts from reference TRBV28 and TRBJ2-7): DVKVTQSSRYLVKRTGEKVFLECVQDMDHENMFWYRQDPGLGLRLIYFSYDVKMKEKGDIPEGYSVSREKKERFSLILESASTNQTSMYLCASSWGQANSYEQYFGPGTRLTVT.

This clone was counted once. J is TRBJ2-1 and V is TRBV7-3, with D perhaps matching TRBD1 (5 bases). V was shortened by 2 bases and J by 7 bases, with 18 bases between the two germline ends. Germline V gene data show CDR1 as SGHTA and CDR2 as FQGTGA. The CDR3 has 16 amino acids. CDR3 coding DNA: TGTGCCAGCAGCTTACACCCCCTAGGGGTGACGAATGAGCAGTTCTTC. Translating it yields CASSLHPLGVTNEQFF.

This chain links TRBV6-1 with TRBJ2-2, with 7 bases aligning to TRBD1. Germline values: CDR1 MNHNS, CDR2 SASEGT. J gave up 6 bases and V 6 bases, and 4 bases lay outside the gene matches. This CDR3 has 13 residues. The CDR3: CASRPTGAGELFF. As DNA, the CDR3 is TGTGCCAGCAGACCCACAGGGGCCGGGGAGCTGTTTTTT.

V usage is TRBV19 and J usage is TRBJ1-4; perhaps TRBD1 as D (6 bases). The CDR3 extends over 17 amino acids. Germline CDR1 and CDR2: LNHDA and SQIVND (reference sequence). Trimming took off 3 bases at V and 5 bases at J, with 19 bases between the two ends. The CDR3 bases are TGTGCCAGTAGTATCAGTTCGGCAGGGGAGAGGAATGAAAAACTGTTTTTT. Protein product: CASSISSAGERNEKLFF.

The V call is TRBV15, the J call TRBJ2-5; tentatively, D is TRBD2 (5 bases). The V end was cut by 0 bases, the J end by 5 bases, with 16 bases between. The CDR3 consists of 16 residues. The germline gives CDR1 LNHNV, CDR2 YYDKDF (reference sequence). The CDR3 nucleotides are TGTGCCACCAGCAGAGATGGAACTAGGAAGTGGGAGACCCAGTACTTC. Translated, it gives CATSRDGTRKWETQYF.

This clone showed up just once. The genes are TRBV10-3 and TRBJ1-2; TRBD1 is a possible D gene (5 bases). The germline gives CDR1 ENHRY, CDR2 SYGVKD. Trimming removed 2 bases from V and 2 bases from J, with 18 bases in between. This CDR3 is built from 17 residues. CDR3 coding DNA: TGTGCCATCAGTGAGACCGCCGGGGGGAATAGCAACTATGGCTACACCTTC. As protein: CAISETAGGNSNYGYTF.